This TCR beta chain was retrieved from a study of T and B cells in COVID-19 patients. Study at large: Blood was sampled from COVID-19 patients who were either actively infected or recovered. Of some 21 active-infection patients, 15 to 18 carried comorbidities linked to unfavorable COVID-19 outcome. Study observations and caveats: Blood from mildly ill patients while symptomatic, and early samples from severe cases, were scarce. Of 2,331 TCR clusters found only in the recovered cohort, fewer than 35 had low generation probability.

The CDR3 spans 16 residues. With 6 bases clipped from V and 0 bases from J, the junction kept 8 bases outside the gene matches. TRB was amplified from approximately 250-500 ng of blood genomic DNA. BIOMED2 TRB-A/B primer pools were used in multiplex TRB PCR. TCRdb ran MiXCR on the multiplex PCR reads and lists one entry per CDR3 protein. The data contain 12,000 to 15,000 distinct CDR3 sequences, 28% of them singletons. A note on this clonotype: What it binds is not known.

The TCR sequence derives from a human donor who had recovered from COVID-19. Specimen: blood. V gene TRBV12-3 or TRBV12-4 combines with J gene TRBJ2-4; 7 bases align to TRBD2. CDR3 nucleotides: TGTGCCAGCAGGTCAGGAGCGGGACCAGCCAAAAACATTCAGTACTTC. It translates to CASRSGAGPAKNIQYF.